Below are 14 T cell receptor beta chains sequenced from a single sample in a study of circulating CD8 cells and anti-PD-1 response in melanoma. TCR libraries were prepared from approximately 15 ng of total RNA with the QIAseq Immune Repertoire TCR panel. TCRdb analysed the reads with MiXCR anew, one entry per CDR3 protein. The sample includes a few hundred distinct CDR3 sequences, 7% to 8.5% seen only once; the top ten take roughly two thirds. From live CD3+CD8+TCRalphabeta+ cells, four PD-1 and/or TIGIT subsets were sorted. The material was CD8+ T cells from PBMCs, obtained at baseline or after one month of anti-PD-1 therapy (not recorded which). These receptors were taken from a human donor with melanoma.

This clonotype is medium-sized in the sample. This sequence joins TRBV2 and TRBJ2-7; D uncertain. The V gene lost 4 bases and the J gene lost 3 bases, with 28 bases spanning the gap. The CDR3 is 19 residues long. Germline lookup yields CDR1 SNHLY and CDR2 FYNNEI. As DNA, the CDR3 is TGTGCCAGCAGTGGGAACGTTCGTGGGCCGGCAAATGGGTTCTACGAGCAGTACTTC. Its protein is CASSGNVRGPANGFYEQYF. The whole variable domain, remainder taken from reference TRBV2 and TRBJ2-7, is EPEVTQTPSHQVTQMGQEVILRCVPISNHLYFYWYRQILGQKVEFLVSFYNNEISEKSEIFDDQFSVERPDGSNFTLKIRSTKLEDSAMYFCASSGNVRGPANGFYEQYFGPGTRLTVT.

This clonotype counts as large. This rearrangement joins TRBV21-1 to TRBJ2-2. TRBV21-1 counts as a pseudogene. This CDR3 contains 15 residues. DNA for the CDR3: TGTGCCAGCAGCAAAGCATGGAGGAACACCGGGGAGCTGTTTTTT. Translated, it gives CASSKAWRNTGELFF.

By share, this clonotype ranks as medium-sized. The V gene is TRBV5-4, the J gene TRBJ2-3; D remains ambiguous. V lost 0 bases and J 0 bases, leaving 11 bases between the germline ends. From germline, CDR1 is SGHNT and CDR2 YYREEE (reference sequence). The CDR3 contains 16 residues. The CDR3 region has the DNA TGTGCCAGCAGCTTGGTCCGAGAAGCTAGCACAGATACGCAGTATTTT. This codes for CASSLVREASTDTQYF.

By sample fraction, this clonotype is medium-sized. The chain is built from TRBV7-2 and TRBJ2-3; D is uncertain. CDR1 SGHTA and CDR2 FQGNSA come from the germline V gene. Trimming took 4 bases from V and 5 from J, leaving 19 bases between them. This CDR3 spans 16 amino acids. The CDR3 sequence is CASSSTSRAILDTQYF. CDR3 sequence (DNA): TGTGCCAGCAGCTCGACCTCTAGGGCAATCTTAGATACGCAGTATTTT. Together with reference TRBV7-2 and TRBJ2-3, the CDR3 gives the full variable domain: GAGVSQSPSNKVTEKGKDVELRCDPISGHTALYWYRQSLGQGLEFLIYFQGNSAPDKSGLPSDRFSAERTGGSVSTLTIQRTQQEDSAVYLCASSSTSRAILDTQYFGPGTRLTVL.

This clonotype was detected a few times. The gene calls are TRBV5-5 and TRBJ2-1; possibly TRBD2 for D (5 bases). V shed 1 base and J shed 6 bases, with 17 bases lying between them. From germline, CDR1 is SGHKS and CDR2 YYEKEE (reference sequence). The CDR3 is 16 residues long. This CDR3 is CASSLTTTPSGNEQFF. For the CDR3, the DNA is TGTGCCAGCAGCTTGACGACTACCCCGTCGGGCAATGAGCAGTTCTTC.

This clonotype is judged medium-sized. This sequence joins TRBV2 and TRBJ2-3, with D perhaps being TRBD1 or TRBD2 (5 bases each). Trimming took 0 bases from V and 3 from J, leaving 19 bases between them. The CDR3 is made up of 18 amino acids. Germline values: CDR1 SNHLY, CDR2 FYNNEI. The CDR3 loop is CASSEAPGLEGATDTQYF. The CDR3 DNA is TGTGCCAGCAGTGAAGCCCCGGGGCTAGAAGGTGCGACAGATACGCAGTATTTT.

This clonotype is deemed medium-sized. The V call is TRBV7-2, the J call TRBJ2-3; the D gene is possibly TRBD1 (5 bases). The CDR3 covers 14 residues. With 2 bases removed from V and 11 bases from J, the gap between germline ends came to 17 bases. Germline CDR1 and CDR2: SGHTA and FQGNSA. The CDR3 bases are TGTGCCAGCAGCTTAAAGACAGAGTCCCTCTTGCAGTATTTT. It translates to CASSLKTESLLQYF.

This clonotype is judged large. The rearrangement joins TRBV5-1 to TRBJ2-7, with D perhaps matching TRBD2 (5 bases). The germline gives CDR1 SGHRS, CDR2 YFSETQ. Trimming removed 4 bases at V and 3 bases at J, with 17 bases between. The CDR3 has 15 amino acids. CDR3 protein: CASSPGSYTGYEQYF. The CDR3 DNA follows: TGCGCCAGCAGCCCGGGATCCTACACGGGCTACGAGCAGTACTTC.

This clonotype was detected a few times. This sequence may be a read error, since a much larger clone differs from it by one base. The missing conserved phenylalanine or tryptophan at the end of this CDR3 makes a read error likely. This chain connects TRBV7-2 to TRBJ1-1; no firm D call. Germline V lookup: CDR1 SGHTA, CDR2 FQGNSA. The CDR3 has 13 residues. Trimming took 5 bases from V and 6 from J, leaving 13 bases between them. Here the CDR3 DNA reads TGTGCCAGCAGCCCCGGGCCGGGGTCTGAAGCTTTCCTT. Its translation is CASSPGPGSEAFL.

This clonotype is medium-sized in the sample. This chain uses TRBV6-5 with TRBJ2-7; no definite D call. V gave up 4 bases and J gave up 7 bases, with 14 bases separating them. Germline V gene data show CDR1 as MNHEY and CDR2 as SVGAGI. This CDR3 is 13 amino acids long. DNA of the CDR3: TGTGCCAGCAGTTTTGGAGCCTTGGGAGAGCAGTACTTC. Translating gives CASSFGALGEQYF.

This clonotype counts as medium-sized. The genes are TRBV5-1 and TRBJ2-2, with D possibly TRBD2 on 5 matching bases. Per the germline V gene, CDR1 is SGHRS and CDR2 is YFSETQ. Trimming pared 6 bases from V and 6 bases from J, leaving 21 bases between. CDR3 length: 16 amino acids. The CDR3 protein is CASNAPGKGSPGELFF. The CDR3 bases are TGCGCCAGCAATGCTCCGGGAAAGGGCTCTCCCGGGGAGCTGTTTTTT.

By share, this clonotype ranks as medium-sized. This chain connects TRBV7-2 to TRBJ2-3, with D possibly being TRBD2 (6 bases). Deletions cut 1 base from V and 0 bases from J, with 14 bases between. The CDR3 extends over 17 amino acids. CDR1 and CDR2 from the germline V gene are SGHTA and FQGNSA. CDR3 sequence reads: CASSLDPGGTSTDTQYF. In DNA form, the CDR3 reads TGTGCCAGCAGCTTAGATCCCGGGGGTACTAGCACAGATACGCAGTATTTT.

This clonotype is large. CDR3 in DNA: TGTGCCAGCAGCACAGCGGCTAGCGGGGGGGGCTCCTCCTACGAGCAGTACTTC. It specifies CASSTAASGGGSSYEQYF. The chain links TRBV21-1 to TRBJ2-7; the table's D call TRBD2 went unverified against the DNA. TRBV21-1 is a pseudogene locus. The CDR3 has 18 amino acids.

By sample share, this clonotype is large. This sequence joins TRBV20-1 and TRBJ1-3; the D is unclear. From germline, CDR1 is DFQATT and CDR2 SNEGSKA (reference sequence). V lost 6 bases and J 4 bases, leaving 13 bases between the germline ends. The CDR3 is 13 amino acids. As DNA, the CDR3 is TGCAGTGCCCTTCCCCTAGACGGAAACACCATATATTTT. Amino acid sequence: CSALPLDGNTIYF.